The 19 T cell receptor beta chains reported below all come from one sample, sequenced in a study of cytomegalovirus exposure and HLA in healthy donors. Produced via immunoSEQ multiplex PCR; TCRdb's table is partial and in-frame only. The sample comprises 130,000 to 150,000 clones, approximately 88% of which are singletons, and 3% to 3.5% rests with the top ten. The sequencing sample was made of PBMCs. The origin of the receptors is a young woman in good health and CMV-seropositive.

This chain uses TRBV7-9 with TRBJ2-2; TRBD1 agrees at 7 bases. Trimming at V came to 8 bases and at J to 4 bases, leaving 7 bases not matched to a gene. Germline CDR1 and CDR2: SEHNR and FQNEAQ (reference sequence). The CDR3 consists of 14 residues. This CDR3 is CASSDRAFTGELFF. CDR3 sequence (DNA): TGTGCCAGCTCTGACAGGGCCTTCACCGGGGAGCTGTTTTTT.

This chain connects TRBV30 to TRBJ2-7; 9 nucleotides align to TRBD2. The CDR3 contains 17 residues. V was clipped by 0 bases and J by 1 base; unmatched bases: 10. Germline values: CDR1 GTSNPN, CDR2 SVGIG (reference sequence). CDR3 DNA: TGTGCCTGGAGTGTAGTGGGACGGCTAGCGGGATCCTACGAGCAGTACTTC. Encoded protein: CAWSVVGRLAGSYEQYF.

The chain uses TRBV4-3 and TRBJ2-2; possible D gene TRBD2, 6 bases. CDR3 length equals 16 residues. The V end was cut by 0 bases, the J end by 5 bases, with 13 bases between. CDR1 is LGHNA and CDR2 is YSLEER in the germline V gene. CDR3 protein: CASSQERGLITGELFF. CDR3 coding DNA: TGCGCCAGCAGCCAAGAGAGGGGACTGATTACCGGGGAGCTGTTTTTT.

This clone was recorded a few times. CDR3 region: CASSWLAGNTEAFF. For the CDR3, the DNA is TGCGCCAGCAGCTGGCTCGCGGGTAACACTGAAGCTTTCTTT. This rearrangement joins TRBV5-1 to TRBJ1-1; D gene uncertain. The germline V gene encodes CDR1 SGHRS and CDR2 YFSETQ. CDR3 length: 14 amino acids. Trimming removed 3 bases from V and 2 bases from J, with 11 bases in between.

This clone was observed a single time. The chain uses TRBV9 and TRBJ2-1, with TRBD1 matching over 9 bases. The CDR3 has 16 amino acids. The V and J ends lost 3 bases and 4 bases, in that order; junction bases with no gene match: 8. CDR1 is SGDLS, CDR2 YYNGEE, per germline. The CDR3 nucleotides are TGTGCCAGCAGCGCCGCCGGGACAGGGCCGTACAATGAGCAGTTCTTC. Translated: CASSAAGTGPYNEQFF.

The chain is built from TRBV28 and TRBJ2-2; 8 nucleotides line up with TRBD2. The V gene end was trimmed by 11 bases and the J gene end by 5 bases; junction bases not matched to a gene: 7. Germline lookup yields CDR1 MDHEN and CDR2 SYDVKM. The CDR3 is made up of 13 amino acids. The CDR3 loop reads CAGRSGMTGELFF. The CDR3 DNA reads TGTGCCGGGCGTAGCGGGATGACCGGGGAGCTGTTTTTT.

This clone was counted a single time. V gene TRBV6-1 combines with J gene TRBJ2-5, with TRBD1 matching over 8 bases. This CDR3 is 15 amino acids long. Germline lookup yields CDR1 MNHNS and CDR2 SASEGT. The junction had 9 bases not matched to a gene; V was cut back by 4 bases and J by 5 bases. The CDR3 DNA reads TGTGCCAGCAGTGGGAGCCAGGGGGCGTGGGAGACCCAGTACTTC. Residues: CASSGSQGAWETQYF.

The rearrangement uses TRBV5-4 and TRBJ2-7, with 9 bases fitting TRBD2. The CDR3 has 17 residues. Germline values: CDR1 SGHNT, CDR2 YYREEE (reference sequence). Germline trimming cut 1 base from V and 2 bases from J; bases unmatched to any gene: 10. The CDR3 nucleotides read TGTGCCAGCAGCTTGTCGATGGCCAGCGGGGGGACCTACGAGCAGTACTTC. Translating gives CASSLSMASGGTYEQYF.

V is TRBV6-1 and J is TRBJ2-3; tentative D call: TRBD2 (7 bases). V lost 1 base and J 4 bases, leaving 12 bases between the germline ends. The CDR3 runs 15 residues. Germline values: CDR1 MNHNS, CDR2 SASEGT. CDR3 in amino acids: CASSEEGGGSDTQYF. The DNA of the CDR3 is TGTGCCAGCAGTGAAGAGGGCGGGGGCTCAGATACGCAGTATTTT.

The chain is built from TRBV28 and TRBJ2-6, with D possibly matching TRBD2 (6 bases). The CDR3 runs 18 residues. V was shortened by 3 bases and J by 1 base, with 16 bases between the two germline ends. Per the germline V gene, CDR1 is MDHEN and CDR2 is SYDVKM. The CDR3 bases are TGTGCCAGCAGTTTTGGGCGACGCGCGGGATCTGGGGCCAACGTCCTGACTTTC. It specifies CASSFGRRAGSGANVLTF.

The chain employs TRBV7-2 and TRBJ2-1; 12 bases align to TRBD2. The CDR3 is 15 residues long. V gave up 5 bases and J gave up 9 bases; unmatched junction bases: 8. Germline V gene sequence: CDR1 SGHTA, CDR2 FQGNSA. CDR3 nucleotide sequence: TGTGCCAGCAGCCTAAGAGGACTAGCGGGGACTGAGCAGTTCTTC. Amino acids: CASSLRGLAGTEQFF.

The rearrangement links TRBV28 to TRBJ2-1, with TRBD2 matching over 7 bases. Looked up from germline, CDR1 is MDHEN and CDR2 is SYDVKM. The CDR3 consists of 15 residues. V gave up 5 bases and J gave up 0 bases; unmatched junction bases: 4. CDR3 loop: CASSVRGVSYNEQFF. Written as DNA, the CDR3 is TGTGCCAGCAGTGTACGGGGGGTCTCCTACAATGAGCAGTTCTTC.

J is TRBJ2-1 and V is TRBV6-5; 14 bases are a match to TRBD2. Germline V gene sequence: CDR1 MNHEY, CDR2 SVGAGI. CDR3 length: 15 residues. The V segment lost 2 bases and the J segment 8 bases; nucleotides outside the gene matches: 2. CDR3 sequence reads: CASSYGTSGSYEQFF. DNA of the CDR3: TGTGCCAGCAGTTACGGGACTAGCGGGAGTTATGAGCAGTTCTTC.

This clone has only one observation. The chain recombines TRBV19 with TRBJ1-5; possibly TRBD1 for D (5 bases). This CDR3 region has 17 residues. Looked up from germline, CDR1 is LNHDA and CDR2 is SQIVND (reference sequence). V gave up 4 bases and J gave up 0 bases, with 16 bases separating them. The CDR3 loop is CASSTLDSSYSNQPQHF. For the CDR3, the DNA is TGTGCCAGTAGTACCTTAGACAGTTCTTATAGCAATCAGCCCCAGCATTTT.

The sample holds one count of this clone. V usage is TRBV4-1 and J usage is TRBJ1-4; D might be TRBD1 (5 bases). V lost 4 bases and J lost 8, with 14 bases in between. The length of the CDR3 is 14 residues. Germline V gene data show CDR1 as MGHRA and CDR2 as YSYEKL. CDR3 sequence reads: CASSPPGGWEKLFF. CDR3 in DNA: TGCGCCAGCAGCCCCCCCGGGGGATGGGAAAAACTGTTTTTT.

The chain links TRBV5-1 to TRBJ2-2, with 9 bases lining up with TRBD2. V was pared by 2 bases and J by 3 bases, with 2 bases of the junction left unmatched. The V gene's germline CDR1 is SGHRS and CDR2 YFSETQ. The CDR3 covers 15 residues. CDR3 sequence reads: CASSFIAGDTGELFF. For the CDR3, the DNA is TGCGCCAGCAGCTTTATAGCGGGAGACACCGGGGAGCTGTTTTTT.

The V call is TRBV6-1, the J call TRBJ2-3; 7 nucleotides match TRBD1. V lost 2 bases to trimming and J lost 3 bases; unmatched junction nucleotides: 5. The CDR3 length is 15 residues. CDR1 and CDR2 from the germline V gene are MNHNS and SASEGT. The CDR3 loop reads CASSEIIQGTDTQYF. The CDR3 nucleotides read TGTGCCAGCAGTGAAATAATACAGGGGACAGATACGCAGTATTTT.

V usage is TRBV2 and J usage is TRBJ2-1; no clear D gene. This CDR3 region has 16 residues. Trimming left V 2 bases short and J 4 bases short, with 15 bases between. Germline V gene sequence: CDR1 SNHLY, CDR2 FYNNEI. The DNA for the CDR3 is TGTGCCAGCAGTGAATTCGTTGGTACAAGATACAATGAGCAGTTCTTC. This gives the protein CASSEFVGTRYNEQFF.

V is TRBV7-6 and J is TRBJ2-1, with D perhaps TRBD2 (6 bases). The V end was cut by 4 bases, the J end by 5 bases, with 12 bases between. This CDR3 has 14 residues. Germline CDR1 SGHVS, CDR2 FNYEAQ. The DNA of the CDR3 is TGTGCCAGCAGCTCTTTGCGCGGGAACAATGAGCAGTTCTTC. This translates into CASSSLRGNNEQFF.